Sequencing of this T cell receptor beta chain was carried out in a study of monozygotic twins with inflammatory bowel disease. The CDR3 is 15 amino acids. Germline V gene sequence: CDR1 KGHSH, CDR2 LQKENI. Reprocessing the 5' RACE reads, TCRdb reports a single entry for every CDR3 protein and omits DNA. This sample contains some 440,000 distinct CDR3 sequences. The receptor comes from a human donor with ulcerative colitis or Crohn's disease, or a healthy co-twin of an affected twin (not recorded which). Sequencing was performed on blood. The V and J genes are TRBV18 and TRBJ2-3; the D gene TCRdb calls, TRBD1, cannot be checked with no DNA. CDR3 sequence: CASSQSTGVTDTQYF.